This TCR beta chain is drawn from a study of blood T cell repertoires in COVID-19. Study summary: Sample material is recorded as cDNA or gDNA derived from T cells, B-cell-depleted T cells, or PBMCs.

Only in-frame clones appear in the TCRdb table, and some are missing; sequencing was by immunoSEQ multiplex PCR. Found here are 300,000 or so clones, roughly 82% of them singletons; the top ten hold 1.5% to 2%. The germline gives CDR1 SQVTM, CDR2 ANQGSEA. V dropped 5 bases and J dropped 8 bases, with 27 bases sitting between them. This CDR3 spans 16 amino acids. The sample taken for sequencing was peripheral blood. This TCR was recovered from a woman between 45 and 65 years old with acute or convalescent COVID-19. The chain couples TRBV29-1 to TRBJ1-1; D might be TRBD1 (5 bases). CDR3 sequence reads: CSVPLTRTGRGTEAFF. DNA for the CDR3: TGCAGCGTTCCTTTAACAAGGACTGGGAGGGGTACGGAAGCTTTCTTT.